The rows below give T cell receptor beta chains drawn from one sample of a study of blood T cell repertoires in COVID-19. Profiled with immunoSEQ multiplex PCR; TCRdb holds only in-frame clones, not every one. The sample records 53,000 or so clones, around 80% being singletons. Sequencing was done on a sample of peripheral blood. Source of these receptors: a man aged 60 to 75 with acute or convalescent COVID-19. CDR3s include the opening cysteine and the closing phenylalanine or tryptophan. A D gene is named only where the DNA matches it firmly. Size tells how often a clone was seen (once, few, many) or the class of an expanded clone, and some rows leave it out.

>TRBJ2-7|TRBV30|.|.
TGTGCCTGGAGTGTGTTGGGACAAACCGAGCAGTACTTC
CAWSVLGQTEQYF
>TRBJ1-6|TRBV18|once|.
TGTGCCAGCTCAGGGCGGGAAGGTGGCTCACCCCTCCACTTT
CASSGREGGSPLHF
>TRBJ1-6|TRBV5-1|.|TRBD1
TGCGCCAGCAGCCCCGGGACAGTTAGAAATTCACCCCTCCACTTT
CASSPGTVRNSPLHF
>TRBJ2-3|TRBV28|.|.
TGTGCCAGCAGTCCAGACACCAGGGGCCCTTATACGCAGTATTTT
CASSPDTRGPYTQYF
>TRBJ2-7|TRBV6-5|.|TRBD1
TGTGCCAGCAGTAGGGACAGGACTTCCTACGAGCAGTACTTC
CASSRDRTSYEQYF
>TRBJ2-7|TRBV7-8|.|.
TGTGCCAGCAGCTGGTGGGGGGGCGACAGTTTCTCCTACGAGCAGTACTTC
CASSWWGGDSFSYEQYF
>TRBJ1-1|TRBV28|few|TRBD1
TGTGCCAGCAGCCGCTTCAAGGGGGCCGGCACTGAAGCTTTCTTT
CASSRFKGAGTEAFF
>TRBJ2-1|TRBV18|.|.
TGTGCCAGCTCACCAGTAAATCAGGTTATTTCCTACAATGAGCAGTTCTTC
CASSPVNQVISYNEQFF
>TRBJ1-2|TRBV14|.|.
TGTGCCAGCAGTTTACAGGGTAGCTATGGCTACACCTTC
CASSLQGSYGYTF
>TRBJ2-1|TRBV24-1|.|TRBD1
TGTGCCACCAGCCAACCGGGACAGGGATTCGATGAGCAGTTCTTC
CATSQPGQGFDEQFF
>TRBJ1-2|TRBV7-2|.|TRBD1
TGTGCCAGCAGCTTAGGAACAGGGGTAGGAGGCTACACCTTC
CASSLGTGVGGYTF
>TRBJ2-2|TRBV7-3|.|.
TGTGCCAGCAGCTTAGATCCCGAGGACAGCACCGGGGAGCTGTTTTTT
CASSLDPEDSTGELFF
>TRBJ2-1|TRBV3-1/TRBV3-2|.|.
TGTGCCAGCAGCCAGTCGCGGGGAGGTGAGCAGTTCTTC
CASSQSRGGEQFF
>TRBJ2-7|TRBV24-1|few|TRBD1
TGTGCCACCAGTGGAACAGGGGGATACGAGCAGTACTTC
CATSGTGGYEQYF
>TRBJ2-3|TRBV28|.|TRBD2
TGTGCCAGCAGTCAGCTAGCGGGGGTCCTCACAGATACGCAGTATTTT
CASSQLAGVLTDTQYF
>TRBJ1-1|TRBV7-9|.|.
TGTGCCAGCAGCTTAGCAGTCGCCGGTAACACTGAAGCTTTCTTT
CASSLAVAGNTEAFF
>TRBJ2-7|TRBV4-2|.|.
TGTGCCAGCAGCCAAGAGGGGGCTTCCTACGAGCAGTACTTC
CASSQEGASYEQYF
>TRBJ1-3|TRBV19|.|.
TGTGCCAGTACCATCAAGCACTCTGGAAACACCATATATTTT
CASTIKHSGNTIYF
>TRBJ1-1|TRBV30|once|.
TGTGCCTGGAAGCAGGGATCGAACACTGAAGCTTTCTTT
CAWKQGSNTEAFF
>TRBJ1-5|TRBV10-3|.|TRBD1
TGTGCCATCAGTGGAGACAGGGGGGGACAGCCCCAGCATTTT
CAISGDRGGQPQHF
>TRBJ2-5|TRBV5-4|.|.
TGTGCCAGCAGCTTGGCCGTGCGGAGGGACGGGGCGGAGACCCAGTACTTC
CASSLAVRRDGAETQYF
>TRBJ2-3|TRBV7-9|.|TRBD2
TGTGCCAGCAGCCTAGGACTAGCGAGAACAGATACGCAGTATTTT
CASSLGLARTDTQYF
>TRBJ2-7|TRBV6-5|.|.
TGTGCCAGCAGTTACGACTCAAGTCCTACGAAGCAGTACTTC
CASSYDSSPTKQYF
>TRBJ1-2|TRBV30|.|.
TGTGCCTGGAGTCGACATGGGGGTGCGGGATCTTACTATGGCTACACCTTC
CAWSRHGGAGSYYGYTF
>TRBJ1-1|TRBV6-6|.|.
TGTGCCAGCAGTACGGACAGCCTGGAGGCAGCTTTCTTT
CASSTDSLEAAFF
>TRBJ1-1|TRBV11-2|.|.
TGTGCCAGCAGTCCGAGGGGGGGCGGTGAAGCTTTCTTT
CASSPRGGGEAFF
>TRBJ2-1|TRBV10-3|.|TRBD1
TGTGCCATCAGTGACCTGTCAGGGGGCAACTACAATGAGCAGTTCTTC
CAISDLSGGNYNEQFF
>TRBJ2-1|TRBV28|.|TRBD2
TGTGCCAGCACGTCCGGGACTACTCTATACAATGAGCAGTTCTTC
CASTSGTTLYNEQFF
>TRBJ1-2|TRBV7-8|.|.
TGTGCCAGCAGCTCCCCGAGGGACTATGGCTACACCTTC
CASSSPRDYGYTF
>TRBJ2-3|TRBV9|.|.
TGTGCCAGCAGCGTGAGCACGACAGATACGCAGTATTTT
CASSVSTTDTQYF
>TRBJ1-6|TRBV7-8|few|TRBD1
TGTGCCAGCAGGTCTAGGCCGGGACAGCTCTATAATTCACCCCTCCACTTT
CASRSRPGQLYNSPLHF
>TRBJ2-7|TRBV5-1|.|TRBD1
TGCGCCAGCAGCTTACCGGGACAGACCTACGAGCAGTACTTC
CASSLPGQTYEQYF
>TRBJ2-1|TRBV28|many|.
TGTGCCAGCACATTCGGAGGGCCCTCCTACAATGAGCAGTTCTTC
CASTFGGPSYNEQFF
>TRBJ2-1|TRBV7-3|.|TRBD2
TGTGCCAGCAGCTGGGAGGGCCGAAATGAGCAGTTCTTC
CASSWEGRNEQFF
>TRBJ1-5|TRBV10-3|once|.
TGTGCCATCAGTGGCTGGGGAGGTGCGGATCAGCCCCAGCATTTT
CAISGWGGADQPQHF
>TRBJ1-6|TRBV5-4|.|TRBD1
TGTGCCAGCAGCTCCCTAAGTCAGGGACAGCATTCACCCCTCCACTTT
CASSSLSQGQHSPLHF
>TRBJ2-7|TRBV5-4|.|TRBD1
TGTGCCACCAACCGGGACAGGGGGGACGAGCAGTACTTC
CATNRDRGDEQYF
>TRBJ2-7|TRBV9|.|TRBD1
TGTGCCAGCAGCGTAGCACAGGGGGAGTACGAGCAGTACTTC
CASSVAQGEYEQYF
>TRBJ2-7|TRBV4-2|.|TRBD1
TGTGCCAGCAGCCAAGATTACCAGGGGGCCTACGAGCAGTACTTC
CASSQDYQGAYEQYF
>TRBJ2-1|TRBV25-1|.|TRBD2
TGTGCCAGCAGTGAAAGGGTATTAGGCGGGAGGGGCAATGAGCAGTTCTTC
CASSERVLGGRGNEQFF
>TRBJ2-1|TRBV18|few|TRBD2
TGTGCCAGCTCATCCAAGACTTCTAGCGGGCCATCTTACAATGAGCAGTTCTTC
CASSSKTSSGPSYNEQFF
>TRBJ1-2|TRBV12-3/TRBV12-4|few|.
TGTGCCAGCAGTTTGCAGGGGTATGGCTACACCTTC
CASSLQGYGYTF
>TRBJ1-6|TRBV5-1|.|.
TGCGCCAGCAGCTTGGAGGGCAGGGGCTCCTATAATTCACCCCTCCACTTT
CASSLEGRGSYNSPLHF
>TRBJ2-1|TRBV5-1|.|.
TGCGCCAGCAGCTTGGAGGCGGGTAACTACAATGAGCAGTTCTTC
CASSLEAGNYNEQFF
>TRBJ1-1|TRBV10-3|.|.
TGTGCCATCAGGGAAAACGCGGACACTGAAGCTTTCTTT
CAIRENADTEAFF
>TRBJ2-7|TRBV6-6|.|TRBD2
TGTGCCAGCAGATGGACTAGCGGCGAATCCTACGAGCAGTACTTC
CASRWTSGESYEQYF
>TRBJ2-7|TRBV4-1|.|.
TGCGCCAGCAGCCGAGGCATGGCGCTGAGCCCCTACGAGCAGTACTTC
CASSRGMALSPYEQYF
>TRBJ2-7|TRBV11-2|.|TRBD2
TGTGCCAGCAGCCAAGCGGGACTAGCGGAATACGAGCAGTACTTC
CASSQAGLAEYEQYF
>TRBJ2-1|TRBV24-1|.|.
TGTGCCACCAGTGATTCGGGACTTTCCTACAATGAGCAGTTCTTC
CATSDSGLSYNEQFF
>TRBJ1-1|TRBV10-2|.|TRBD1
TGCGCCAGCAGTGACACATGGACAGGAAGGAACACTGAAGCTTTCTTT
CASSDTWTGRNTEAFF
>TRBJ2-2|TRBV27|.|.
TGTGCCAGTAGCCGCGTTTGGAACACCGGGGAGCTGTTTTTT
CASSRVWNTGELFF
>TRBJ2-7|TRBV6-6|.|TRBD2
TGTGCCAGCGGGAGGGCCTCTTGGGAGCAGTACTTC
CASGRASWEQYF
>TRBJ1-2|TRBV5-1|.|TRBD1
TGCGCCAGCAGCTTCACCGAAGGGGGCGCGGATGGCTACACCTTC
CASSFTEGGADGYTF
>TRBJ1-2|TRBV29-1|.|.
TGCAGCGTTGCCAGGGCTGATGGCTACACCTTC
CSVARADGYTF
>TRBJ1-3|TRBV4-2|.|.
TGTGCCAGCAGCCAAGACAGGGGAGCTTCTGGAAACACCATATATTTT
CASSQDRGASGNTIYF
>TRBJ2-1|TRBV5-3|.|.
TGTGCCAGAAGCTTGGTGGTCGCGGAATACAATGAGCAGTTCTTC
CARSLVVAEYNEQFF
>TRBJ1-1|TRBV7-8|.|.
TGTGCCAGCAGCCCCAGCGCAGGACAGATGAACACTGAAGCTTTCTTT
CASSPSAGQMNTEAFF
>TRBJ2-2|TRBV11-2|once|.
TGTGCCAGCAGCTTAGTCTCAGGGTCCGGGGAGCTGTTTTTT
CASSLVSGSGELFF
>TRBJ2-7|TRBV6-5|.|TRBD1
TGTGCCAGCAGCTTGGACAGGGGGCACCACGAGCAGTACTTC
CASSLDRGHHEQYF
>TRBJ2-1|TRBV29-1|few|TRBD2
TGCAGCGTGCAGGGACTGGGACTAGCGGGAGACGATGAGCAGTTCTTC
CSVQGLGLAGDDEQFF